The T cell receptor beta chain under discussion was sequenced for a study of blood T cell repertoires in COVID-19. Study in general: Acute and convalescent COVID-19 specimens originated in the United States, Italy and Spain. The analysed material was cDNA or gDNA that came from T cells, B-cell-depleted T cells, or PBMCs.

Per the study methods: How many nucleated cells were present was estimated from reference gene primer amplification. Produced via immunoSEQ multiplex PCR; TCRdb's table is partial and in-frame only. Clone size and the V and J calls come from that table; the DNA yielded D and trimming. The sample lists 300,000 to 400,000 clones; 80% to 90% were seen once. Seattle researchers signed up patients amid active infection and tracked them longitudinally. The receptor was isolated from a woman aged 60-70 years with COVID-19, enrolled during active disease. Sequencing input: peripheral blood.

The CDR3 here is CATSDFWSGGYTF. CDR3 nucleotide sequence: TGTGCCACCAGTGATTTTTGGTCGGGTGGCTACACCTTC. The chain recombines TRBV24-1 with TRBJ1-2, with unresolved D. Germline V CDR1 and CDR2: KGHDR, SFDVKD. Deletions cut 1 base from V and 7 bases from J, with 9 bases between. This CDR3 has 13 residues.